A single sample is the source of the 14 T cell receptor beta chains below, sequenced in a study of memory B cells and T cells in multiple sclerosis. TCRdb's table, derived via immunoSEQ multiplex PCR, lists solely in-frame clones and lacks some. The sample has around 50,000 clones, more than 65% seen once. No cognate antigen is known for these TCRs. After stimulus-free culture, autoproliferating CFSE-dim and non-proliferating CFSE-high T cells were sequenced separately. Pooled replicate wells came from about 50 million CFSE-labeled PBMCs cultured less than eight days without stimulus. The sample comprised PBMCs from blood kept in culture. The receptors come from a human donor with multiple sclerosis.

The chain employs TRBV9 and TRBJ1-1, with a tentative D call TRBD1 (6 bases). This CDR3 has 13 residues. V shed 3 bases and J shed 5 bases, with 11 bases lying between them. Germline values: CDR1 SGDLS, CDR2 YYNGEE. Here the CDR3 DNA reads TGTGCCAGCAGCGCGACAGGAGGAACTGAAGCTTTCTTT. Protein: CASSATGGTEAFF. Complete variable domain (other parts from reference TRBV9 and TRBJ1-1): DSGVTQTPKHLITATGQRVTLRCSPRSGDLSVYWYQQSLDQGLQFLIQYYNGEERAKGNILERFSAQQFPDLHSELNLSSLELGDSALYFCASSATGGTEAFFGQGTRLTVV.

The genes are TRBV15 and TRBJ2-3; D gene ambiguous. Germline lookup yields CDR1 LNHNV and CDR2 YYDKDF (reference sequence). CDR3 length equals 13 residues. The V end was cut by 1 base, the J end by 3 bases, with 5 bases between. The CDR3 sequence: CATSRVGTDTQYF. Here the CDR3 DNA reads TGTGCCACCAGCAGAGTGGGGACAGATACGCAGTATTTT. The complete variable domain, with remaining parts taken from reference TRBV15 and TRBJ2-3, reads DAMVIQNPRYQVTQFGKPVTLSCSQTLNHNVMYWYQQKSSQAPKLLFHYYDKDFNNEADTPDNFQSRRPNTSFCFLDIRSPGLGDTAMYLCATSRVGTDTQYFGPGTRLTVL.

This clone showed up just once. This CDR3 is CASTAEAFF. CDR3 in DNA: TGTGCCAGTACGGCTGAAGCTTTCTTT. This chain links TRBV9 with TRBJ1-1; no clear D. CDR3 length equals 9 residues. Germline V gene lookup returns CDR1 SGDLS and CDR2 YYNGEE. V was clipped by 8 bases and J by 6 bases, with 5 bases between them.

The CDR3 reads CASSVGGLGTDTQYF. CDR3 nucleotides: TGTGCCAGCAGCGTAGGAGGTTTGGGCACAGATACGCAGTATTTT. This chain uses TRBV9 with TRBJ2-3; D is ambiguous. The CDR3 loop spans 15 amino acids. V was shortened by 0 bases and J by 1 base, with 9 bases between the two germline ends. Germline CDR1 SGDLS, CDR2 YYNGEE. The variable domain in full, completed from reference TRBV9 and TRBJ2-3, reads DSGVTQTPKHLITATGQRVTLRCSPRSGDLSVYWYQQSLDQGLQFLIQYYNGEERAKGNILERFSAQQFPDLHSELNLSSLELGDSALYFCASSVGGLGTDTQYFGPGTRLTVL.

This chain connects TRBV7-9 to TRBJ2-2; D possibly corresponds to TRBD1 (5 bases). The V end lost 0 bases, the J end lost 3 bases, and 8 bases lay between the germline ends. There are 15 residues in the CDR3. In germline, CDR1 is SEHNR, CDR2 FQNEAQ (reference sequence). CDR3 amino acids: CASSLAQTDTGELFF. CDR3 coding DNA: TGTGCCAGCAGCTTAGCCCAGACAGACACCGGGGAGCTGTTTTTT.

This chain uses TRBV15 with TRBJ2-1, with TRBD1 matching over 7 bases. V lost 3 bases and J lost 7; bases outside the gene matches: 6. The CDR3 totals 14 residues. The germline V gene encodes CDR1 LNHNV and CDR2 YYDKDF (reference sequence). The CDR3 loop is CATSRRATGNEQFF. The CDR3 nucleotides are TGTGCCACCAGCAGGAGGGCGACAGGGAATGAGCAGTTCTTC.

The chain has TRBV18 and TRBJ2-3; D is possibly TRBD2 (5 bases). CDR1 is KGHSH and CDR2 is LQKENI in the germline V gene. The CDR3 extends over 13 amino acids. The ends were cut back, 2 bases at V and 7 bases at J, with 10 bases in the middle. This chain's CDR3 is CASSPGPGNTQYF. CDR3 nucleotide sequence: TGTGCCAGCTCACCAGGTCCGGGAAATACGCAGTATTTT.

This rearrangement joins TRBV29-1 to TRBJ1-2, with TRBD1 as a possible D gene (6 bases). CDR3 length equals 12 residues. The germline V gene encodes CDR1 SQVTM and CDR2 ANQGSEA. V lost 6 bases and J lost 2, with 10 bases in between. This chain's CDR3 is CSVRQANYGYTF. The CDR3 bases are TGCAGCGTGAGACAGGCCAACTATGGCTACACCTTC.

The CDR3 is CATKSSGQYNEQFF. The CDR3 nucleotides read TGTGCCACCAAATCTAGCGGGCAATACAATGAGCAGTTCTTC. This chain joins TRBV10-3 and TRBJ2-1, with 8 bases aligning to TRBD2. The germline V gene has CDR1 ENHRY and CDR2 SYGVKD. V was pared by 10 bases and J by 4 bases, with 9 bases of the junction left unmatched. The CDR3 covers 14 residues.

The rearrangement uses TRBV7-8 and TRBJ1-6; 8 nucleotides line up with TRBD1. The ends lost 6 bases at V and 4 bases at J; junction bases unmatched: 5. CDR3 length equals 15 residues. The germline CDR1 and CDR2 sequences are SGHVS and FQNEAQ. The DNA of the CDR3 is TGTGCCAGCAGTAGGGACAGGCAATATAATTCACCCCTCCACTTT. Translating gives CASSRDRQYNSPLHF.

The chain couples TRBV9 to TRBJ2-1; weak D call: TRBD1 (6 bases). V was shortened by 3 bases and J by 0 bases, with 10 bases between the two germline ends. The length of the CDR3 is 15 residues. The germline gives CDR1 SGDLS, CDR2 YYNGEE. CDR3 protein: CASSGTGSSYNEQFF. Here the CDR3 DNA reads TGTGCCAGCAGCGGTACAGGGAGCTCCTACAATGAGCAGTTCTTC. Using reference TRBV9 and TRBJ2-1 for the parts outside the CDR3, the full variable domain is DSGVTQTPKHLITATGQRVTLRCSPRSGDLSVYWYQQSLDQGLQFLIQYYNGEERAKGNILERFSAQQFPDLHSELNLSSLELGDSALYFCASSGTGSSYNEQFFGPGTRLTVL.

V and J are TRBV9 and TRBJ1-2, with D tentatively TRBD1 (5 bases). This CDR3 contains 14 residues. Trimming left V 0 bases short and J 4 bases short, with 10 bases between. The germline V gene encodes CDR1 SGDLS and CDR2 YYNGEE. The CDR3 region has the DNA TGTGCCAGCAGCGTAGCTCCAGGGACCTATGGCTACACCTTC. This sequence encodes CASSVAPGTYGYTF.

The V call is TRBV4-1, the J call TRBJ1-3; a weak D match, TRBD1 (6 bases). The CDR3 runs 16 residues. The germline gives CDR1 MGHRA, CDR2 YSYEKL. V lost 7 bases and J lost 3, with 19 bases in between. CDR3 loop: CASNRPGVGSGNTIYF. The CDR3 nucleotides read TGCGCCAGCAACCGACCAGGGGTCGGGAGTGGAAACACCATATATTTT.

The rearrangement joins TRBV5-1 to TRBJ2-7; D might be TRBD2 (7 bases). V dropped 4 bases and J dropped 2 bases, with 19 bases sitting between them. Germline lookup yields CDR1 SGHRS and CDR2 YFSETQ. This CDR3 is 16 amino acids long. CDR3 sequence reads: CASSLALAGATYEQYF. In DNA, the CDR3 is TGCGCCAGCAGCCTCGCCTTGGCGGGGGCCACCTACGAGCAGTACTTC.